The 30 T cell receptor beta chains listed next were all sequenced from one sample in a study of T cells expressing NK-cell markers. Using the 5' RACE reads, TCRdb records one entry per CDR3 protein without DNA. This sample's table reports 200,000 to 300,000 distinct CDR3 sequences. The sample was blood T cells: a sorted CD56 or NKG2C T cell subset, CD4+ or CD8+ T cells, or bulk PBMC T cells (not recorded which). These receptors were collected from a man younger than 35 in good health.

CDR3 protein: CAWTGGRALDEQFF. This chain uses TRBV30 with TRBJ2-1; TCRdb proposes TRBD2, but this gene call is untestable without DNA. Germline values: CDR1 GTSNPN, CDR2 SVGIG (reference sequence). This CDR3 region has 14 residues.

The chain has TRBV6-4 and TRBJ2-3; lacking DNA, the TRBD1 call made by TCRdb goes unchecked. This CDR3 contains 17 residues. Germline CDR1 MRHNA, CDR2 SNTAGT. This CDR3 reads CASSPTGTGGNADTQYF.

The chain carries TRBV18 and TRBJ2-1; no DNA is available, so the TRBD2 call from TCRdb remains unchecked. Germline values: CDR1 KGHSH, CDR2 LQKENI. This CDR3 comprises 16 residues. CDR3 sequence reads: CASSPPAGLAGVEQFF.

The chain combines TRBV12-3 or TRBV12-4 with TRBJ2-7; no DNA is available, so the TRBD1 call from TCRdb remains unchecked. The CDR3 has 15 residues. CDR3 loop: CASSSTGGAPYEQYF.

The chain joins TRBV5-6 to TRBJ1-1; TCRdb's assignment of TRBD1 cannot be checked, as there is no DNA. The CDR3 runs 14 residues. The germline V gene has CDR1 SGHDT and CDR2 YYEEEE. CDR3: CASSNRTGRTEAFF.

This chain's CDR3 is CAWSGSTGNSPLHF. J is TRBJ1-6 and V is TRBV30; TCRdb proposes TRBD1, but this gene call is untestable without DNA. The germline CDR1 and CDR2 sequences are GTSNPN and SVGIG (reference sequence). The CDR3 loop spans 14 amino acids. Variable domain in full (rest from reference TRBV30 and TRBJ1-6): SQTIHQWPATLVQPVGSPLSLECTVEGTSNPNLYWYRQAAGRGLQLLFYSVGIGQISSEVPQNLSASRPQDRQFILSSKKLLLSDSGFYLCAWSGSTGNSPLHFGNGTRLTVT.

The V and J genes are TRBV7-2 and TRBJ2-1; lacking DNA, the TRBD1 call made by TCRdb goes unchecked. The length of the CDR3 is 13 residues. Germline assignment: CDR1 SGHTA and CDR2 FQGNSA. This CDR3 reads CAGRGQNYNEQFF. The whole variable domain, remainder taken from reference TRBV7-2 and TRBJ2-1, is GAGVSQSPSNKVTEKGKDVELRCDPISGHTALYWYRQSLGQGLEFLIYFQGNSAPDKSGLPSDRFSAERTGGSVSTLTIQRTQQEDSAVYLCAGRGQNYNEQFFGPGTRLTVL.

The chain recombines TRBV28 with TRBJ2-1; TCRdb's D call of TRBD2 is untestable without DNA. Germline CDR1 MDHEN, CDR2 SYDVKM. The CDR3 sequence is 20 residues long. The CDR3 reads CASSSPKGLAGAVRYNEQFF.

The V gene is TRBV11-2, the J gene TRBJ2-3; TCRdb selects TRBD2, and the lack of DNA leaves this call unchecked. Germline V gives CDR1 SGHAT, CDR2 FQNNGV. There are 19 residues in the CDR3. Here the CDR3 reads CASSLRPSLAGNPTDTQYF.

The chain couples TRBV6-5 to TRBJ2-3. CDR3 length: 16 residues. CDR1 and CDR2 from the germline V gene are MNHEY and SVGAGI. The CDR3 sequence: CASSYSSGFSTDTQYF.

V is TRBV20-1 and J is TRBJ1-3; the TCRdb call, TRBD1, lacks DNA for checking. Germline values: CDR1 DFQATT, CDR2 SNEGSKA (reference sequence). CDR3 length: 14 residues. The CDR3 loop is CSAVATERGNTIYF.

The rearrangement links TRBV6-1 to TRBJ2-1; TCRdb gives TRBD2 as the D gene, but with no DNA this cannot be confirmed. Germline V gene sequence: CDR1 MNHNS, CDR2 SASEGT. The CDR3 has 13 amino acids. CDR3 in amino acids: CATTASGYNEQFF.

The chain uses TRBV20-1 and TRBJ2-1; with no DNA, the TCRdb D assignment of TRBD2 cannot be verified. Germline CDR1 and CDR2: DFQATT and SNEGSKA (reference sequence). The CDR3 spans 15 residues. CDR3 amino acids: CSSLTGTSIYNEQFF.

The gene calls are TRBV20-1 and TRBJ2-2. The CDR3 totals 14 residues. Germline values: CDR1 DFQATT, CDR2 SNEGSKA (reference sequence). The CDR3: CSASENSVTGELFF.

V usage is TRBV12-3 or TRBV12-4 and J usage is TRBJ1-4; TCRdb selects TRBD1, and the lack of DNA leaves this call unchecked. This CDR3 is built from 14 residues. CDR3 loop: CASTVRGVNEKLFF.

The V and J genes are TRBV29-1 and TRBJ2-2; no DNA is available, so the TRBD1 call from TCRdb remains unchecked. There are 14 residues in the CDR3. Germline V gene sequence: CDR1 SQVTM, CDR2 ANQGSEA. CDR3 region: CSVKQGWETGELFF.

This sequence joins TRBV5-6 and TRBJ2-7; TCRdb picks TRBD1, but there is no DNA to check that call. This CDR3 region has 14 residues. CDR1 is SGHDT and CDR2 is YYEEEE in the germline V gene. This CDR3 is CASSFRGEDYEQYF.

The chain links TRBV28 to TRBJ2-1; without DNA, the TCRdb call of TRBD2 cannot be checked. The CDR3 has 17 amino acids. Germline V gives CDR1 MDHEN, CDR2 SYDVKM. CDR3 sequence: CASSPPGLAGVLGEQFF.

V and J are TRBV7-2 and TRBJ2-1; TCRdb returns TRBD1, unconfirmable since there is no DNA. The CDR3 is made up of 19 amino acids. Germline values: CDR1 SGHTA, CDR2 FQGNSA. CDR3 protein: CASSFSTHGRDRAYNEQFF.

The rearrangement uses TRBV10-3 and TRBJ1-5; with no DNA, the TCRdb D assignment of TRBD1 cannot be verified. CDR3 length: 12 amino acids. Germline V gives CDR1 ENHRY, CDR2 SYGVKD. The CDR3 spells CAISDGGPPQHF.

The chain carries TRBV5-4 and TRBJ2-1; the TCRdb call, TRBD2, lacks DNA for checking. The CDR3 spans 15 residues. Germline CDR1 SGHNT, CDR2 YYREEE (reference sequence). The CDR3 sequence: CASSKGSSGDNEQFF.

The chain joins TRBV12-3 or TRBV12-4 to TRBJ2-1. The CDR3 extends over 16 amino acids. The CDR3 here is CASSLRLATSYNEQFF.

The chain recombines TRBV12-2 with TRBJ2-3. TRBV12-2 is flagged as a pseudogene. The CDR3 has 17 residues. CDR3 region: CASRGSVMCSSTDTQYF.

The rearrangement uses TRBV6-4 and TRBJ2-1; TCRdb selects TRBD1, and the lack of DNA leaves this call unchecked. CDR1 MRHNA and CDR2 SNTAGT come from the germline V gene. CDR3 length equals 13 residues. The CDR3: CASSWGRGSEQFF.

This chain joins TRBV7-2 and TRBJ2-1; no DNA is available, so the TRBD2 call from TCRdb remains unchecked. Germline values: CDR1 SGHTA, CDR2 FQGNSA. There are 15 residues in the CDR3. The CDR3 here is CASSWTSGPYNEQFF.

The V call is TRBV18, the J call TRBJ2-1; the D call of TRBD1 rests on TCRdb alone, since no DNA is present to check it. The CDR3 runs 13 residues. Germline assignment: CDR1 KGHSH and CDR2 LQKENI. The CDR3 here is CASSGAVYAEQFF.

The CDR3 region is CASSFSAGTSGSNEQFF. V usage is TRBV11-2 and J usage is TRBJ2-1; TCRdb lists TRBD2, though no DNA is available to test this call. Germline V gives CDR1 SGHAT, CDR2 FQNNGV. This CDR3 spans 17 amino acids.

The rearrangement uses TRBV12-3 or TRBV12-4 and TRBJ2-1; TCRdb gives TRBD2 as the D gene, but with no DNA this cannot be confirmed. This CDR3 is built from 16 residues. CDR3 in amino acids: CASSFLARSSYNEQFF.

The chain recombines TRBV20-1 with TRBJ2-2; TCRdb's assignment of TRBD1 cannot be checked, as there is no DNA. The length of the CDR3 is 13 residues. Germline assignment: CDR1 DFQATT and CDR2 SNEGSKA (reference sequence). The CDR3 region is CSASPDGGWELFF.

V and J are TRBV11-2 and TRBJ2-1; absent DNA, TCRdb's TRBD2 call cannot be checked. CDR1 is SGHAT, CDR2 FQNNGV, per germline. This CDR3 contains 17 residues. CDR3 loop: CASSLEVLAGVENEQFF.